This paragraph covers one TCR beta chain sequence. Its antigen remains unidentified. Base qualities are not recorded, but no much larger clone differs from it by a single base. Looking up the germline V gene yields CDR1 SGDLS and CDR2 YYNGEE. Trimming takes 3 bases from V and 0 bases from J, and the germline ends sit 10 bases apart. Including the terminal cysteine and phenylalanine, the CDR3 comprises 15 residues. The kept DNA is CDR3 alone, 45 bases in frame from the first base. This entry is derived from a study of T cell changes during pregnancy in multiple sclerosis (dated by TCRdb to about 2019). About the study as a whole: Changes in the T cell repertoire over the course of pregnancy were examined in this study in women with multiple sclerosis.

To prepare the library, the immunoSEQ multiplex PCR assay was applied. What TCRdb holds here is the immuneACCESS table cut down to in-frame rearrangements. Part of the clones is not present; checked against another copy, under half of the missing clones reflect an unresolved V gene, and the others are unexplained. The sample profile shows 26,000 or so clones; approximately 89% of them were found once. The ten largest clonotypes hold approximately 16% of the sample. The V gene is TRBV9 and the J gene is TRBJ2-1; the D segment cannot be called with confidence. The sequence derives from a female donor with multiple sclerosis, enrolled in a pregnancy study. The source was CD8+ T cells from peripheral blood mononuclear cells, collected in the second trimester of pregnancy. The CDR3: CASSAVDLSYNEQFF. The DNA reads as follows: TGTGCCAGCAGCGCGGTCGATCTCTCCTACAATGAGCAGTTCTTC.